This passage covers 20 T cell receptor beta chains from one sample sequenced in a study of PD-1 blockade in classical Hodgkin lymphoma. Stated time point: cycle 4 day 1 (C4D1), after less than 7 weeks of nivolumab. Brentuximab vedotin exposure varied among the patients, all of whom had relapsed after autologous stem cell transplantation. Here immunoSEQ multiplex PCR was the method, and the copy in TCRdb shows in-frame clones only, minus some. The sample lists about 110,000 clones; over 85% were seen once. The source material was peripheral blood mononuclear cells (PBMCs), sampled before the fourth cycle of nivolumab. These receptors all stem from a human donor with classical Hodgkin lymphoma.

The V call is TRBV6-5, the J call TRBJ1-1; D is perhaps TRBD1 (6 bases). V was pared by 0 bases and J by 5 bases, with 13 bases between. CDR1 and CDR2 from the germline V gene are MNHEY and SVGAGI. The CDR3 contains 15 residues. This CDR3 is CASSYSGGALTEAFF. The CDR3 region has the DNA TGTGCCAGCAGTTACTCGGGGGGGGCGTTAACTGAAGCTTTCTTT.

V and J are TRBV28 and TRBJ2-7, with 11 nucleotides matching TRBD1. V trimming: 5 bases; J trimming: 7 bases; junction bases outside the gene matches: 16. Per the germline V gene, CDR1 is MDHEN and CDR2 is SYDVKM. The CDR3 runs 17 residues. The CDR3 DNA follows: TGTGCCAGCAGTGGGACGGGCGGACAGGGGGCTCCTCTGGAGCAGTACTTC. This codes for CASSGTGGQGAPLEQYF. Supplemented by reference TRBV28 and TRBJ2-7, the full variable domain reads DVKVTQSSRYLVKRTGEKVFLECVQDMDHENMFWYRQDPGLGLRLIYFSYDVKMKEKGDIPEGYSVSREKKERFSLILESASTNQTSMYLCASSGTGGQGAPLEQYFGPGTRLTVT.

The chain joins TRBV7-9 to TRBJ2-7; 9 bases are a match to TRBD1. The CDR3 runs to 15 residues. V shed 5 bases and J 3 bases; nucleotides not matched to a gene: 8. Looked up from germline, CDR1 is SEHNR and CDR2 is FQNEAQ (reference sequence). The CDR3 protein is CASSRTGVGHYEQYF. In DNA, the CDR3 is TGTGCCAGCAGCCGGACAGGGGTCGGCCACTACGAGCAGTACTTC.

The chain links TRBV5-1 to TRBJ2-1; D gene unclear. Germline V lookup: CDR1 SGHRS, CDR2 YFSETQ. Trimming pared 0 bases from V and 0 bases from J, leaving 7 bases between. The CDR3 has 15 amino acids. CDR3 amino acids: CASSLDNISYNEQFF. In DNA form, the CDR3 reads TGCGCCAGCAGCTTGGATAATATCTCCTACAATGAGCAGTTCTTC. Full variable domain (remainder filled in from reference TRBV5-1 and TRBJ2-1): KAGVTQTPRYLIKTRGQQVTLSCSPISGHRSVSWYQQTPGQGLQFLFEYFSETQRNKGNFPGRFSGRQFSNSRSEMNVSTLELGDSALYLCASSLDNISYNEQFFGPGTRLTVL.

This clone has just one count. The rearrangement links TRBV12-5 to TRBJ1-1; possibly TRBD1 for D (6 bases). Per the germline V gene, CDR1 is LGHNT and CDR2 is FRNRAP. CDR3 size: 15 residues. The ends were cut back, 1 base at V and 3 bases at J, with 12 bases in the middle. The CDR3, as DNA: TGTGCTAGTGGTTTGGATCTCAGGGGAGACACTGAAGCTTTCTTT. Translated: CASGLDLRGDTEAFF.

The chain is built from TRBV6-6 and TRBJ1-1, with D hard to call. Germline V gives CDR1 MNHNY, CDR2 SVGAGI (reference sequence). V was clipped by 0 bases and J by 6 bases, with 11 bases between them. The CDR3 covers 14 residues. The CDR3 here is CASSYSIGLPEAFF. As DNA, the CDR3 is TGTGCCAGCAGTTACTCGATCGGGTTGCCTGAAGCTTTCTTT.

The chain carries TRBV18 and TRBJ2-5; the D gene is possibly TRBD2 (6 bases). Trimming took 5 bases from V and 3 from J, leaving 19 bases between them. The germline CDR1 and CDR2 sequences are KGHSH and LQKENI. The CDR3 loop spans 16 amino acids. Here the CDR3 DNA reads TGTGCCAGCTCAGTTTGGGGGACTGAAACTAAAGAGACCCAGTACTTC. Translated, it gives CASSVWGTETKETQYF.

This sequence joins TRBV19 and TRBJ2-7; no reliable D call. Germline assignment: CDR1 LNHDA and CDR2 SQIVND (reference sequence). The CDR3 has 10 residues. Trimming removed 5 bases from V and 2 bases from J, with 1 base in between. The CDR3 loop reads CASSAYEQYF. The CDR3 DNA is TGTGCCAGTAGTGCCTACGAGCAGTACTTC.

The chain joins TRBV6-5 to TRBJ2-5; 8 nucleotides align to TRBD2. Trimming cost V 0 bases and J 4 bases; bases outside gene matches: 1. CDR1 and CDR2 from the germline V gene are MNHEY and SVGAGI. This CDR3 has 14 residues. The CDR3 DNA sequence: TGTGCCAGCAGTTACTCGGCGGGAGGAGAGACCCAGTACTTC. Its protein product is CASSYSAGGETQYF.

The V call is TRBV7-2, the J call TRBJ1-1; D call uncertain. Germline V CDR1 and CDR2: SGHTA, FQGNSA. Trimming removed 0 bases at V and 3 bases at J, with 5 bases between. CDR3 size: 13 residues. CDR3 sequence (DNA): TGTGCCAGCAGCTTAGCGGAGGACACTGAAGCTTTCTTT. Translation: CASSLAEDTEAFF.

The table lists this clone with a few counts. The chain carries TRBV30 and TRBJ1-4; D not certain. Trimming took 0 bases from V and 10 from J, leaving 15 bases between them. There are 14 residues in the CDR3. Germline V gene lookup returns CDR1 GTSNPN and CDR2 SVGIG (reference sequence). The CDR3 nucleotides read TGTGCCTGGAGTGTACGGGCGGCCCAAGGAAAACTGTTTTTT. This encodes CAWSVRAAQGKLFF.

The chain employs TRBV19 and TRBJ1-5; D call uncertain. Germline V gene lookup returns CDR1 LNHDA and CDR2 SQIVND (reference sequence). This CDR3 is built from 14 residues. Trimming removed 10 bases at V and 1 base at J, with 14 bases between. The CDR3 is CATIDEGSNQPQHF. CDR3 nucleotide sequence: TGTGCCACTATCGACGAGGGAAGCAATCAGCCCCAGCATTTT.

The V call is TRBV4-1, the J call TRBJ1-1; the D is unclear. Trimming removed 1 base from V and 11 bases from J, with 8 bases in between. The CDR3 has 11 amino acids. CDR1 and CDR2 (germline): MGHRA, YSYEKL. In DNA, the CDR3 is TGCGCCAGCAGCCAAGGAGTAGGTGCTTTCTTT. Translated, it gives CASSQGVGAFF.

CDR3 sequence (DNA): TGTGCCAGCAGGGGAGGGATTTCTGAAGCTTTCTTT. Translating gives CASRGGISEAFF. The chain recombines TRBV4-2 with TRBJ1-1; D remains unclear. Trimming removed 6 bases at V and 6 bases at J, with 11 bases between. The germline V gene encodes CDR1 LGHNA and CDR2 YNFKEQ. There are 12 residues in the CDR3.

The chain joins TRBV7-6 to TRBJ2-2; 8 nucleotides agree with TRBD1. Looked up from germline, CDR1 is SGHVS and CDR2 is FNYEAQ. CDR3 length equals 12 residues. V shed 7 bases, J shed 8 bases, and the junction held 3 bases outside the gene matches. The DNA for the CDR3 is TGTGCCAGCACCCAGGGGGCTGGGGAGCTGTTTTTT. It yields the protein CASTQGAGELFF.

V gene TRBV7-2 combines with J gene TRBJ1-5; maybe TRBD1 (5 bases). The germline CDR1 and CDR2 sequences are SGHTA and FQGNSA. V lost 1 base to trimming and J lost 8 bases, with 9 bases between them. This CDR3 region has 13 residues. The CDR3: CASSLDLGEPQHF. The DNA of the CDR3 is TGTGCCAGCAGCTTAGACCTGGGGGAGCCCCAGCATTTT. The whole variable domain, remainder taken from reference TRBV7-2 and TRBJ1-5, is GAGVSQSPSNKVTEKGKDVELRCDPISGHTALYWYRQSLGQGLEFLIYFQGNSAPDKSGLPSDRFSAERTGGSVSTLTIQRTQQEDSAVYLCASSLDLGEPQHFGDGTRLSIL.

The CDR3 loop is CATTPGGYSNQPQHF. As DNA, the CDR3 is TGTGCCACCACCCCGGGGGGGTATAGCAATCAGCCCCAGCATTTT. The V call is TRBV19, the J call TRBJ1-5; weak D call: TRBD1 (5 bases). The ends were cut back, 10 bases at V and 0 bases at J, with 16 bases in the middle. CDR1 LNHDA and CDR2 SQIVND come from the germline V gene (reference sequence). This CDR3 is built from 15 residues. Full variable domain (remainder filled in from reference TRBV19 and TRBJ1-5): DGGITQSPKYLFRKEGQNVTLSCEQNLNHDAMYWYRQDPGQGLRLIYYSQIVNDFQKGDIAEGYSVSREKKESFPLTVTSAQKNPTAFYLCATTPGGYSNQPQHFGDGTRLSIL.

The V call is TRBV2, the J call TRBJ1-2; 7 bases match TRBD1. There are 16 residues in the CDR3. V lost 8 bases, J lost 7 bases, and 19 bases stayed unmatched. The V gene's germline CDR1 is SNHLY and CDR2 FYNNEI. CDR3: CASSGDRDLPSSGYTF. The CDR3 DNA follows: TGTGCCAGCTCGGGAGACAGGGATCTTCCTTCTAGTGGCTACACCTTC.

The rearrangement joins TRBV18 to TRBJ1-1, with a possible D match to TRBD1 (5 bases). Germline-derived CDR1 and CDR2 are KGHSH and LQKENI. Trimming took 1 base from V and 6 from J, leaving 6 bases between them. There are 12 residues in the CDR3. The CDR3 spells CASSPRDAEAFF. The CDR3 bases are TGTGCCAGCTCACCACGGGACGCTGAAGCTTTCTTT.

The chain links TRBV5-1 to TRBJ2-7, with 8 bases identical to TRBD1. After removal of 3 bases from V and 0 bases from J, the junction contained 11 bases not matched to a gene. Germline V CDR1 and CDR2: SGHRS, YFSETQ. The CDR3 length is 17 residues. The CDR3 nucleotides read TGCGCCAGCAGCTCTGGACAGGGCGGAATTTCCTCCTACGAGCAGTACTTC. The encoded protein is CASSSGQGGISSYEQYF.